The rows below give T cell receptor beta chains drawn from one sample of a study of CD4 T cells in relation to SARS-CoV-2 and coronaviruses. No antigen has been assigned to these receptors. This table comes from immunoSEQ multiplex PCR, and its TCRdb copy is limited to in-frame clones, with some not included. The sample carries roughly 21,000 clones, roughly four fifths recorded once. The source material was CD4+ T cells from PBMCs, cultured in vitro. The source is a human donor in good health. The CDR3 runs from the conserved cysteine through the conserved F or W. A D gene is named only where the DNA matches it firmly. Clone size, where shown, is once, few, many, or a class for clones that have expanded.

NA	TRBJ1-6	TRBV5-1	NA	CASSIRDYNSPLHF	TGCGCCAGCAGCATCCGAGACTATAATTCACCCCTCCACTTT
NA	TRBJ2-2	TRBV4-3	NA	CASSRLGGDTGELFF	TGCGCCAGCAGCCGGCTAGGGGGGGACACCGGGGAGCTGTTTTTT
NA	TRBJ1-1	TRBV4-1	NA	CASSQELNTEAFF	TGCGCCAGCTCACAGGAGTTGAACACTGAAGCTTTCTTT
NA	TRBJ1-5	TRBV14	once	CASSQANNQPQHF	TGTGCCAGCAGCCAAGCGAATAATCAGCCCCAGCATTTT
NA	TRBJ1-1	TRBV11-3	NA	CASSEAPEAFF	TGTGCCAGCAGTGAAGCCCCTGAAGCTTTCTTT
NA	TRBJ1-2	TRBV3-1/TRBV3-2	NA	CASSQDRRGSGYGYTF	TGTGCCAGCAGCCAAGATAGGAGGGGAAGTGGCTATGGCTACACCTTC
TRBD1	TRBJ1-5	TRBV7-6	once	CASSLAPSQGLYQPQHF	TGTGCCAGCAGCTTAGCCCCCTCACAGGGGTTATATCAGCCCCAGCATTTT
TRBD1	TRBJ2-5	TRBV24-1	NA	CATSDFSTRDRGWETQYF	TGTGCCACCAGTGATTTTAGCACTCGGGACAGGGGCTGGGAGACCCAGTACTTC
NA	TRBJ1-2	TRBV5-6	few	CASSWGPGGYTF	TGTGCCAGCAGCTGGGGACCAGGTGGCTACACCTTC
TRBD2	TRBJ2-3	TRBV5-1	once	CASRQGLAGGVTQYF	TGCGCCAGCAGACAAGGACTTGCGGGGGGCGTTACGCAGTATTTT